This T cell receptor beta chain is drawn from a study of cytomegalovirus exposure and HLA in healthy donors. PCR employed 60 Vbeta and 13 Jbeta primers. Produced via immunoSEQ multiplex PCR; TCRdb's table is partial and in-frame only. The sample has 95,000 to 150,000 clones; roughly 14% are singletons. The V gene's germline CDR1 is SGHDT and CDR2 YYEEEE. This CDR3 contains 15 residues. The trim removed 2 bases at V and 2 bases at J, leaving 3 bases unmatched. The receptor was isolated from a young woman in good health and CMV-seronegative. The chain joins TRBV5-6 to TRBJ2-7, with 11 bases matching TRBD1. Sequenced sample: PBMCs. For the CDR3, the DNA is TGTGCCAGCAGCTTTTCGGGACAGGGGGCCTACGAGCAGTACTTC. This gives the protein CASSFSGQGAYEQYF.